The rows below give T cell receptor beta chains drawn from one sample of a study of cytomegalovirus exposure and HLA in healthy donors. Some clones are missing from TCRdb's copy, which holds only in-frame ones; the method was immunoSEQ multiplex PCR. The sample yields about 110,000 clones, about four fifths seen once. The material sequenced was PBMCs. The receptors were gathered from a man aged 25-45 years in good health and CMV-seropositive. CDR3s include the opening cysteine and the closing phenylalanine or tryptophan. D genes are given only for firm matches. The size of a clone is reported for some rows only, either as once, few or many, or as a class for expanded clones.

CDR3: CASSGQGAHTEAFF
DNA: TGCGCCAGCAGCGGACAGGGGGCGCATACTGAAGCTTTCTTT
size: .
J: TRBJ1-1
D: TRBD1
V: TRBV4-1

CDR3: CAWSPPGHPNAKLFF
DNA: TGTGCCTGGAGTCCACCGGGACACCCCAATGCAAAACTGTTTTTT
size: .
J: TRBJ1-4
D: .
V: TRBV30

CDR3: CASSLALMAVQETQYF
DNA: TGTGCCAGCAGCTTGGCGCTGATGGCGGTACAAGAGACCCAGTACTTC
size: .
J: TRBJ2-5
D: .
V: TRBV5-6

CDR3: CASRYGTGGGQPQHF
DNA: TGTGCCAGCAGGTACGGTACAGGGGGAGGCCAGCCCCAGCATTTT
size: .
J: TRBJ1-5
D: TRBD1
V: TRBV6-1

CDR3: CASSIWDSLYGYTF
DNA: TGTGCCAGTAGTATCTGGGACAGCCTCTATGGCTACACCTTC
size: .
J: TRBJ1-2
D: TRBD1
V: TRBV19

CDR3: CASSDMRDRVGHF
DNA: TGTGCCAGTAGTGATATGCGGGACAGGGTCGGGCATTTT
size: once
J: TRBJ1-5
D: TRBD1
V: TRBV19

CDR3: CASSSTWTSGRALTDTQYF
DNA: TGTGCCAGCAGCTCGACCTGGACTAGCGGGAGGGCCTTGACAGATACGCAGTATTTT
size: .
J: TRBJ2-3
D: TRBD2
V: TRBV5-6

CDR3: CASSPTLTGATGELFF
DNA: TGTGCCAGCAGCCCGACCCTGACAGGGGCCACCGGGGAGCTGTTTTTT
size: .
J: TRBJ2-2
D: TRBD1
V: TRBV11-2

CDR3: CSVCLGTGKIADTQYF
DNA: TGCAGCGTTTGCTTAGGGACAGGGAAGATCGCAGATACGCAGTATTTT
size: few
J: TRBJ2-3
D: TRBD1
V: TRBV29-1

CDR3: CASSGQGQGHRELFF
DNA: TGTGCCAGCAGTGGACAGGGACAGGGGCACCGGGAGCTGTTTTTT
size: few
J: TRBJ2-2
D: TRBD1
V: TRBV2

CDR3: CAWKTGGYNEQFF
DNA: TGTGCCTGGAAGACAGGGGGCTACAATGAGCAGTTCTTC
size: .
J: TRBJ2-1
D: TRBD1
V: TRBV30

CDR3: CASSLPSSYNEQFF
DNA: TGTGCCAGCAGTTTACCGAGCTCCTACAATGAGCAGTTCTTC
size: .
J: TRBJ2-1
D: .
V: TRBV28

CDR3: CSASGEETQYF
DNA: TGCAGTGCTAGTGGGGAGGAGACCCAGTACTTC
size: .
J: TRBJ2-5
D: .
V: TRBV20-1

CDR3: CASSVGTLDYNEQFF
DNA: TGTGCCAGCAGCGTCGGGACTCTCGACTACAATGAGCAGTTCTTC
size: .
J: TRBJ2-1
D: .
V: TRBV9

CDR3: CASSPGQGYTEAFF
DNA: TGTGCCAGCAGCCCGGGACAGGGTTACACTGAAGCTTTCTTT
size: .
J: TRBJ1-1
D: TRBD1
V: TRBV11-1

CDR3: CASSVVSGYGYTF
DNA: TGTGCCAGCAGCGTAGTCAGCGGCTATGGCTACACCTTC
size: .
J: TRBJ1-2
D: .
V: TRBV9